A selection of T cell receptor beta chains follows, all from one sample in a study of T-cell memory formation after mild COVID-19. TCRdb redid the calling of the 5' RACE reads with MiXCR, one entry per CDR3 protein. The sample has about 290,000 distinct CDR3 sequences, around 17% seen once. Source material: PBMCs or a T cell subset sorted from them (not recorded which). The receptors come from a young man who had mild COVID-19 (a few samples of this study predate the infection). Cell type and time point are not known. The CDR3 runs from the conserved cysteine through the conserved F or W. A D gene is named only where the DNA matches it firmly. Clone size is shown for a subset of rows, as once, few, many or a class of expanded clone.

V gene: TRBV5-1; J gene: TRBJ2-1; clone size: few; D gene: TRBD1; CDR3 protein: CASSWDRGAYNEQFF; CDR3 DNA: TGCGCCAGCAGCTGGGACAGGGGAGCGTACAATGAGCAGTTCTTC
V gene: TRBV27; J gene: TRBJ1-5; clone size: NA; D gene: TRBD1; CDR3 protein: CASSFQGQSNQPQHF; CDR3 DNA: TGTGCCAGCAGTTTCCAGGGACAGAGCAATCAGCCCCAGCATTTT
V gene: TRBV4-3; J gene: TRBJ2-3; clone size: few; D gene: TRBD2; CDR3 protein: CASSQDWSGGLIDTQYF; CDR3 DNA: TGCGCCAGCAGCCAAGATTGGAGCGGGGGTTTGATAGATACGCAGTATTTT
V gene: TRBV7-2; J gene: TRBJ2-1; clone size: NA; D gene: NA; CDR3 protein: CASSRRGGGDYNEQFF; CDR3 DNA: TGTGCCAGCAGCCGTCGTGGTGGGGGCGATTACAATGAGCAGTTCTTC
V gene: TRBV4-2; J gene: TRBJ1-4; clone size: few; D gene: TRBD1; CDR3 protein: CASSQDIQGAGEKLFF; CDR3 DNA: TGTGCCAGCAGCCAAGATATTCAGGGGGCTGGAGAAAAACTGTTTTTT
V gene: TRBV6-5; J gene: TRBJ1-5; clone size: NA; D gene: NA; CDR3 protein: CASSQLNSNQPQHF; CDR3 DNA: TGTGCCAGCAGTCAACTTAATAGCAATCAGCCCCAGCATTTT
V gene: TRBV24-1; J gene: TRBJ1-5; clone size: NA; D gene: NA; CDR3 protein: CATSDFGDQPQHF; CDR3 DNA: TGTGCCACCAGTGATTTTGGCGATCAGCCCCAGCATTTT
V gene: TRBV10-3; J gene: TRBJ2-3; clone size: few; D gene: NA; CDR3 protein: CAISDKQGAQYF; CDR3 DNA: TGTGCCATCAGCGATAAGCAGGGAGCGCAGTATTTT
V gene: TRBV20-1; J gene: TRBJ2-5; clone size: many; D gene: NA; CDR3 protein: CSAGRGGATFGTQYF; CDR3 DNA: TGCAGTGCTGGGCGTGGGGGGGCCACGTTCGGGACCCAGTACTTC
V gene: TRBV20-1; J gene: TRBJ2-1; clone size: NA; D gene: TRBD1; CDR3 protein: CSARTGTYNEQFF; CDR3 DNA: TGCAGTGCAAGGACAGGGACCTACAATGAGCAGTTCTTC
V gene: TRBV3-1; J gene: TRBJ1-1; clone size: few; D gene: NA; CDR3 protein: CASSQGGGRRNTEAFF; CDR3 DNA: TGTGCCAGCAGCCAAGGGGGAGGGAGACGGAACACTGAAGCTTTCTTT
V gene: TRBV7-8; J gene: TRBJ1-6; clone size: NA; D gene: TRBD1; CDR3 protein: CASSSDRTSPLHF; CDR3 DNA: TGTGCCAGCAGCTCGGACAGGACCTCACCCCTCCACTTT
V gene: TRBV20-1; J gene: TRBJ1-4; clone size: many; D gene: TRBD1; CDR3 protein: CSATGEWGEKLFF; CDR3 DNA: TGCAGTGCCACAGGGGAATGGGGTGAAAAACTGTTTTTT
V gene: TRBV2; J gene: TRBJ2-2; clone size: NA; D gene: NA; CDR3 protein: CASSEVPANGELFF; CDR3 DNA: TGTGCCAGCAGTGAGGTACCTGCGAACGGGGAGCTGTTTTTT
V gene: TRBV29-1; J gene: TRBJ2-3; clone size: few; D gene: TRBD1; CDR3 protein: CSVEDPTGRYF; CDR3 DNA: TGCAGCGTTGAAGATCCGACAGGGAGGTATTTT
V gene: TRBV10-3; J gene: TRBJ2-3; clone size: NA; D gene: TRBD2; CDR3 protein: CAISKLAGSSTDTQYF; CDR3 DNA: TGTGCCATCAGCAAATTAGCGGGCTCTAGCACAGATACGCAGTATTTT
V gene: TRBV5-1; J gene: TRBJ2-5; clone size: many; D gene: NA; CDR3 protein: CASSLDREGETQYF; CDR3 DNA: TGCGCCAGCAGCTTGGACAGGGAAGGGGAGACCCAGTACTTC
V gene: TRBV4-3; J gene: TRBJ2-4; clone size: NA; D gene: NA; CDR3 protein: CASSQDPGTDIQYF; CDR3 DNA: TGCGCCAGCAGCCAAGATCCAGGGACGGACATTCAGTACTTC
V gene: TRBV4-3; J gene: TRBJ2-3; clone size: few; D gene: NA; CDR3 protein: CASSQVSRTDTQYF; CDR3 DNA: TGCGCCAGCAGCCAAGTAAGCCGGACAGATACGCAGTATTTT
V gene: TRBV7-2; J gene: TRBJ1-5; clone size: few; D gene: NA; CDR3 protein: CASSLEAGYQPQHF; CDR3 DNA: TGTGCCAGCAGCTTAGAGGCAGGTTATCAGCCCCAGCATTTT
V gene: TRBV24-1; J gene: TRBJ2-1; clone size: NA; D gene: TRBD2; CDR3 protein: CATSDPSQAGGEQFF; CDR3 DNA: TGTGCCACCAGTGATCCCTCTCAAGCGGGGGGCGAGCAGTTCTTC
V gene: TRBV27; J gene: TRBJ1-1; clone size: few; D gene: NA; CDR3 protein: CASIHGGTGAEAFF; CDR3 DNA: TGTGCCAGCATTCACGGCGGGACCGGGGCTGAAGCTTTCTTT
V gene: TRBV19; J gene: TRBJ2-7; clone size: NA; D gene: NA; CDR3 protein: CASSISEDPAVEQYF; CDR3 DNA: TGTGCCAGTAGTATATCCGAGGACCCGGCTGTCGAGCAGTACTTC
V gene: TRBV11-2; J gene: TRBJ2-2; clone size: NA; D gene: NA; CDR3 protein: CASSLVRVGLAGELFF; CDR3 DNA: TGTGCCAGCAGCTTAGTTCGTGTTGGGCTCGCCGGGGAGCTGTTTTTT
V gene: TRBV29-1; J gene: TRBJ2-1; clone size: NA; D gene: NA; CDR3 protein: CSVRPSHNEQFF; CDR3 DNA: TGCAGCGTTAGACCTAGCCACAATGAGCAGTTCTTC
V gene: TRBV7-9; J gene: TRBJ2-7; clone size: few; D gene: NA; CDR3 protein: CASSTTGFEQYF; CDR3 DNA: TGTGCCAGCAGCACAACAGGGTTCGAGCAGTACTTC
V gene: TRBV6-6; J gene: TRBJ1-5; clone size: NA; D gene: NA; CDR3 protein: CASSSSSLNQPQHF; CDR3 DNA: TGTGCCAGCAGTTCTTCATCCCTTAATCAGCCCCAGCATTTT
V gene: TRBV15; J gene: TRBJ1-5; clone size: NA; D gene: TRBD1; CDR3 protein: CATSREGTENQPQHF; CDR3 DNA: TGTGCCACCAGCAGAGAGGGGACAGAAAATCAGCCCCAGCATTTT
V gene: TRBV5-1; J gene: TRBJ2-1; clone size: NA; D gene: NA; CDR3 protein: CASSFEGTAYYHNEQFF; CDR3 DNA: TGCGCCAGCAGCTTTGAAGGAACGGCCTACTACCACAATGAGCAGTTCTTC
V gene: TRBV15; J gene: TRBJ1-6; clone size: NA; D gene: NA; CDR3 protein: CATSRAGGEEGSPLHF; CDR3 DNA: TGTGCCACCAGCAGAGCGGGGGGGGAGGAGGGATCACCCCTCCACTTT
V gene: TRBV27; J gene: TRBJ2-5; clone size: NA; D gene: TRBD1; CDR3 protein: CASRLDRGSETQYF; CDR3 DNA: TGTGCCAGCAGATTGGACAGGGGCTCAGAGACCCAGTACTTC
V gene: TRBV2; J gene: TRBJ1-2; clone size: NA; D gene: NA; CDR3 protein: CASSALLGRLSRYTF; CDR3 DNA: TGTGCCAGCAGTGCCCTGTTGGGCCGCCTCTCGCGCTACACCTTC
V gene: TRBV13; J gene: TRBJ2-3; clone size: NA; D gene: NA; CDR3 protein: CASSRRGTDTQYF; CDR3 DNA: TGTGCCAGCAGCCGCAGGGGCACAGATACGCAGTATTTT
V gene: TRBV11-2; J gene: TRBJ2-3; clone size: NA; D gene: TRBD2; CDR3 protein: CASSLGGLAGTDTQYF; CDR3 DNA: TGTGCCAGCAGCTTAGGGGGACTAGCGGGCACAGATACGCAGTATTTT
V gene: TRBV5-1; J gene: TRBJ2-7; clone size: NA; D gene: NA; CDR3 protein: CASSLRTDYEQYF; CDR3 DNA: TGCGCCAGCAGCTTAAGGACAGACTACGAGCAGTACTTC
V gene: TRBV7-9; J gene: TRBJ2-3; clone size: few; D gene: TRBD2; CDR3 protein: CASGQGLAGADTQYF; CDR3 DNA: TGTGCCAGCGGACAGGGACTAGCGGGAGCAGATACGCAGTATTTT
V gene: TRBV6-5; J gene: TRBJ2-1; clone size: few; D gene: NA; CDR3 protein: CASSYRPSFGQPYNEQFF; CDR3 DNA: TGTGCCAGCAGTTACCGTCCATCTTTCGGCCAGCCCTACAATGAGCAGTTCTTC
V gene: TRBV7-2; J gene: TRBJ2-7; clone size: many; D gene: NA; CDR3 protein: CASSLAQAGEQYF; CDR3 DNA: TGTGCCAGCAGCTTAGCGCAAGCCGGCGAGCAGTACTTC
V gene: TRBV4-1; J gene: TRBJ1-6; clone size: few; D gene: TRBD1; CDR3 protein: CASSTRQGNNSPLHF; CDR3 DNA: TGCGCCAGCAGCACACGACAGGGGAATAATTCACCCCTCCACTTT
V gene: TRBV12-3/TRBV12-4; J gene: TRBJ2-6; clone size: many; D gene: TRBD1; CDR3 protein: CASSLTGYSGANVLTF; CDR3 DNA: TGTGCCAGCAGTCTGACAGGGTACTCTGGGGCCAACGTCCTGACTTTC
V gene: TRBV7-3; J gene: TRBJ1-2; clone size: few; D gene: NA; CDR3 protein: CASSPWGDSSLETGYTF; CDR3 DNA: TGTGCCAGCAGCCCTTGGGGAGATTCCTCCTTAGAAACCGGCTACACCTTC
V gene: TRBV4-3; J gene: TRBJ2-1; clone size: few; D gene: TRBD1; CDR3 protein: CASSQGAGGAQFF; CDR3 DNA: TGCGCCAGCAGCCAAGGGGCAGGGGGCGCCCAGTTCTTC
V gene: TRBV12-3/TRBV12-4; J gene: TRBJ1-1; clone size: few; D gene: NA; CDR3 protein: CASSSTTGLNTEAFF; CDR3 DNA: TGTGCCAGCAGTTCGACTACAGGGTTGAACACTGAAGCTTTCTTT
V gene: TRBV2; J gene: TRBJ1-5; clone size: many; D gene: NA; CDR3 protein: CASKAGGGNQPQHF; CDR3 DNA: TGTGCCAGCAAAGCAGGAGGCGGGAATCAGCCCCAGCATTTT
V gene: TRBV20-1; J gene: TRBJ1-1; clone size: few; D gene: NA; CDR3 protein: CSARGFPITEAFF; CDR3 DNA: TGCAGTGCTAGAGGATTCCCCATCACTGAAGCTTTCTTT
V gene: TRBV20-1; J gene: TRBJ1-5; clone size: few; D gene: NA; CDR3 protein: CSARTGTRSNQPQHF; CDR3 DNA: TGCAGTGCTAGAACAGGAACTAGGAGTAATCAGCCCCAGCATTTT
V gene: TRBV10-3; J gene: TRBJ1-2; clone size: NA; D gene: NA; CDR3 protein: CAISEYPAANYGYTF; CDR3 DNA: TGTGCCATCAGTGAGTACCCCGCAGCGAACTATGGCTACACCTTC
V gene: TRBV29-1; J gene: TRBJ2-7; clone size: NA; D gene: TRBD2; CDR3 protein: CSVEGRTSGGTEGYEQYF; CDR3 DNA: TGCAGCGTTGAAGGGCGAACTAGCGGGGGGACCGAAGGGTACGAGCAGTACTTC
V gene: TRBV20-1; J gene: TRBJ2-5; clone size: few; D gene: TRBD2; CDR3 protein: CSATLAGVQETQYF; CDR3 DNA: TGCAGTGCTACATTAGCGGGAGTACAAGAGACCCAGTACTTC
V gene: TRBV28; J gene: TRBJ2-3; clone size: NA; D gene: TRBD2; CDR3 protein: CASSPPGTSGGNTQYF; CDR3 DNA: TGTGCCAGCAGCCCTCCCGGGACTAGCGGGGGTAATACGCAGTATTTT
V gene: TRBV6-5; J gene: TRBJ1-5; clone size: few; D gene: NA; CDR3 protein: CASSYSATQPQHF; CDR3 DNA: TGTGCCAGCAGTTACTCCGCTACCCAGCCCCAGCATTTT
V gene: TRBV12-3/TRBV12-4; J gene: TRBJ2-1; clone size: few; D gene: TRBD1; CDR3 protein: CASTQGQGVNEQFF; CDR3 DNA: TGTGCCAGCACCCAGGGACAGGGGGTCAATGAGCAGTTCTTC
V gene: TRBV4-3; J gene: TRBJ2-1; clone size: NA; D gene: TRBD2; CDR3 protein: CASSWAGGGGSNEQFF; CDR3 DNA: TGCGCCAGCAGCTGGGCTGGGGGCGGGGGGTCGAATGAGCAGTTCTTC
V gene: TRBV24-1; J gene: TRBJ2-1; clone size: few; D gene: NA; CDR3 protein: CATSDAAWGNNEQFF; CDR3 DNA: TGTGCCACCAGTGATGCCGCCTGGGGTAACAATGAGCAGTTCTTC
V gene: TRBV6-5; J gene: TRBJ2-7; clone size: few; D gene: TRBD1; CDR3 protein: CASSRRTGHYEQYF; CDR3 DNA: TGTGCCAGCAGTCGCCGGACAGGGCACTACGAGCAGTACTTC